This entry describes one T cell receptor beta chain. What it recognizes is unknown. Trimming cost V 6 bases and J 3 bases, with 11 bases left between them. Looked up from germline, CDR1 is MGHDK and CDR2 is SYGVNS. The CDR3 totals 13 residues. This specimen comes from a study of blood T cells in healthy people across ages. Russia was home to the donors, healthy Caucasian individuals aged roughly 6 to 100. Study-level points and caveats: The CMV status of each donor remained undetermined, and this could have confounded shifts in expanded clonotypes. Roughly linear age-related decline in beta diversity appeared, significant by age roughly 40.

Together with a sample-barcoded 5' primer, a J-beta primer mix was included in a second PCR lasting roughly 6 to 12 cycles. TCRdb redid the calling of the 5' RACE reads with MiXCR, one entry per CDR3 protein. The data hold approximately 1,700,000 distinct CDR3 sequences, with around 40% observed a single time. The V call is TRBV25-1, the J call TRBJ1-1; D not certain. The material sequenced was blood. This sequence originates from a human donor in good health. The CDR3 region is CASRTWLDTEAFF. The CDR3 nucleotides are TGTGCCAGCAGAACCTGGTTGGACACTGAAGCTTTCTTT.